The 12 T cell receptor beta chains below all came from one sample that was sequenced in a study of blood T cell repertoires in COVID-19. Data came from immunoSEQ multiplex PCR; TCRdb stores just in-frame clones and leaves some out. In the table there are some 200,000 clones, about nine tenths of which are singletons. The sample taken for sequencing was peripheral blood. Source of these receptors: a man older than 75 with acute or convalescent COVID-19.

A few counts support this clone. The chain recombines TRBV11-2 with TRBJ2-1; D is possibly TRBD2 (6 bases). V lost 4 bases and J 0 bases, leaving 10 bases between the germline ends. This CDR3 spans 15 amino acids. Germline CDR1 reads SGHAT; CDR2 reads FQNNGV. The CDR3 sequence: CASSYSGNSYNEQFF. CDR3 DNA: TGTGCCAGCAGCTATAGCGGCAACTCCTACAATGAGCAGTTCTTC.

This clone has only a few counts. Here the CDR3 DNA reads TGTGCCAGCTCAACCGGGACAGCGAACACCGGGGAGCTGTTTTTT. It is translated as CASSTGTANTGELFF. The rearrangement links TRBV18 to TRBJ2-2, with 7 bases matching TRBD1. Germline loops: CDR1 KGHSH, CDR2 LQKENI. The length of the CDR3 is 15 residues. J lost 0 bases, V lost 5 bases, and 3 bases had no gene match.

The DNA for the CDR3 is TGTGCCAGCAGCTTAACGGGACAGGGAGGGATAGAGACCCAGTACTTC. It encodes CASSLTGQGGIETQYF. The V call is TRBV7-3, the J call TRBJ2-5, with 9 bases fitting TRBD1. The germline CDR1 and CDR2 sequences are SGHTA and FQGTGA. The CDR3 totals 16 residues. J lost 4 bases, V lost 0 bases, and 6 bases had no gene match.

The chain uses TRBV5-1 and TRBJ2-7, with 7 positions matching TRBD1. This CDR3 spans 15 amino acids. V trimming: 4 bases; J trimming: 0 bases; junction bases outside the gene matches: 7. CDR1 SGHRS and CDR2 YFSETQ come from the germline V gene. The CDR3 DNA reads as TGCGCCAGCAGCCCACTACAGGGGAGCTCCTACGAGCAGTACTTC. Amino acids: CASSPLQGSSYEQYF.

The chain carries TRBV2 and TRBJ1-2; TRBD1 matches at 9 bases. Germline V gene data show CDR1 as SNHLY and CDR2 as FYNNEI. Trimming took 4 bases from V and 6 from J; bases not matched to a gene: 9. CDR3 length: 15 residues. The CDR3 region has the DNA TGTGCCAGCAGTGGAACAGGGACAGGGCAGCATGGCTACACCTTC. Translation: CASSGTGTGQHGYTF.

The chain uses TRBV27 and TRBJ2-5; no reliable D call. The CDR3 consists of 15 residues. V dropped 2 bases and J dropped 5 bases, with 15 bases sitting between them. Germline-derived CDR1 and CDR2 are MNHEY and SMNVEV (reference sequence). CDR3 sequence: CASSLRWAGFETQYF. DNA for the CDR3: TGTGCCAGCAGTTTAAGGTGGGCTGGCTTTGAGACCCAGTACTTC.

V usage is TRBV6-2 or TRBV6-3 and J usage is TRBJ1-5; D gene unclear. Germline loops: CDR1 MNHEY, CDR2 SVGEGT. The CDR3 length is 17 residues. Trimming removed 4 bases from V and 4 bases from J, with 20 bases in between. The CDR3 reads CASSSLESSAVNQPQHF. The CDR3 DNA reads TGTGCCAGCAGTTCCCTAGAGTCCTCGGCCGTTAATCAGCCCCAGCATTTT.

This chain uses TRBV7-2 with TRBJ2-1, with 8 positions matching TRBD2. Germline CDR1 is SGHTA and CDR2 is FQGNSA. CDR3 length equals 15 residues. V lost 6 bases, J lost 8 bases, and 12 bases stayed unmatched. The CDR3, as DNA: TGTGCCAGCAGTCCCGCCAGCGGGAGTGGGTATGAGCAGTTCTTC. Translating gives CASSPASGSGYEQFF.

The chain couples TRBV5-1 to TRBJ1-3; TRBD1 aligns across 7 bases. Germline values: CDR1 SGHRS, CDR2 YFSETQ. Losses at the gene ends were 5 bases for V and 2 bases for J; bases not matched to a gene: 4. CDR3 length: 14 residues. Here the CDR3 reads CASRGTATGNTIYF. The DNA for the CDR3 is TGCGCCAGCAGAGGGACAGCTACTGGAAACACCATATATTTT.

This chain uses TRBV12-3 or TRBV12-4 with TRBJ2-7; D uncertain. The CDR3 has 13 residues. V was shortened by 5 bases and J by 7 bases, with 15 bases between the two germline ends. Written as DNA, the CDR3 is TGTGCCAGCAGTCCCTGGGCCGGTCGGGAGCAGTACTTC. Amino acids: CASSPWAGREQYF.

The chain links TRBV7-3 to TRBJ2-6, with 10 bases fitting TRBD2. Germline V CDR1 and CDR2: SGHTA, FQGTGA. The J segment lost 4 bases and the V segment lost 5 bases, leaving 14 bases of the junction unmatched. The CDR3 is 19 amino acids. The CDR3 spells CASSHPGLAGVTGANVLTF. In DNA, the CDR3 is TGTGCCAGCAGCCACCCTGGCCTAGCGGGAGTGACCGGGGCCAACGTCCTGACTTTC.

This clone has just one count. CDR3 protein: CASSFLSESNQPQHF. CDR3 nucleotides: TGTGCCAGCAGTTTCCTTTCAGAAAGCAATCAGCCCCAGCATTTT. The chain links TRBV27 to TRBJ1-5, with D unclear. V lost 3 bases and J 1 base, leaving 10 bases between the germline ends. The length of the CDR3 is 15 residues. Germline loops: CDR1 MNHEY, CDR2 SMNVEV (reference sequence).